Sequencing of this TCR beta chain was carried out in a study of PD-L1 blockade in urothelial cancer (dated by TCRdb to 2016 to 2017). About the full investigation: Therapy was started at some point between 2014 and 2016 for all patients, and atezolizumab 1,200 mg was administered intravenously every 3 weeks. The study, an exploratory multi-omic analysis, examined somatic, immune and clinical correlates of response to PD-L1 blockade with atezolizumab in urothelial cancer. Blood samples were analyzed at 3 weeks after treatment start (second dose) and at 6 weeks after treatment start. Twenty-five of 29 patients were males with bladder-origin urothelial cancer, and about 65% of the roughly 29 reported a prior smoking history. TCR sequencing covered pretreatment tumor samples and matched, serially collected peripheral blood taken before and after atezolizumab treatment. Approximately 29 patients had pretreatment blood TCR-seq, about 25 had at least one posttreatment blood collection, and about 25 had tumor TCR-seq. Fewer than ten patients reached durable clinical benefit, while 20 or so patients did not. An ECOG performance status of 0 or 1 was recorded for the patients, and 0 to 3 prior chemotherapy regimens had been received by the patients. Progression-free survival longer than 6 months counted as durable clinical benefit, and TCR features were additionally tested against both progression-free and overall survival. Blood samples yielded a median of roughly 140,000 T cells and more than 80,000 unique TCRs, with median clonality roughly 0.085. In the same patients, pretreatment tumors underwent whole exome sequencing and RNA sequencing in addition to TCR sequencing.

The label giving this sample's time point can be read as: pretreatment peripheral blood. A cohort of about 31 patients with locally advanced or metastatic urothelial carcinoma, treated at Memorial Sloan Kettering on a trial protocol, was included. Peripheral blood mononuclear cells were collected pretreatment and during treatment, at between 1 and 8 total time points per patient. The Qiagen DNeasy Blood extraction kit was used to purify genomic DNA from total PBMCs and from tumor samples. Collected pretreatment and during treatment, PBMCs were isolated and stored as previously described. As encoded in the germline V gene, CDR1 is SGDLS while CDR2 is YYNGEE. Trimming takes 0 bases from V and 8 bases from J, and the germline ends sit 8 bases apart. Measured from the cysteine to the phenylalanine, the CDR3 is 13 residues long. Only the CDR3 portion is preserved as DNA: 39 bases, with reading frame beginning at the first base.

Each PCR received spiked-in synthetic TCR analog templates so that absolute template abundance could be estimated from read counts. TCRbeta CDR3 regions were amplified from genomic DNA with bias-controlled V and J gene primers using the immunoSEQ assay. Rearranged TCRbeta segments were sequenced at approximately 20X coverage. Turning to the authors' computational methods: Clustering was used to correct sequencing errors, and CDR3s were annotated against IMGT to assign V, D and J genes. Only productive TCRbeta rearrangements were used in downstream analyses, excluding out-of-frame or stop-codon sequences. To compute clonality, Shannon entropy was normalized by the log of the number of unique productive sequences and then subtracted from one. Clones differing between time points or between blood and tumor were identified using Fisher's exact test with Benjamini-Hochberg correction, with an adjusted p below 0.01 applied as the threshold. Entries here come from immuneACCESS through TCRdb and include only in-frame sequences with V and J called. Some clones fail to appear in such tables; in the studies checked, an unresolved V gene covers under half of the shortfall, and the cause of the remainder is unknown. The V and J calls and clone size are taken from that table; D and trimming were inferred from the DNA. A total of about 56,000 clones appear in this sample, over 75% of them only once. Roughly 14% of the sample is taken by the ten largest.

Concerning this clone: The antigen this receptor binds is unknown. There are no base qualities to consult, and no much larger clone falls within one base.

What the research found in general, with its limitations: Among patients with durable benefit, tumor-associated TCR clones showed greater expansion in peripheral blood 3 weeks after treatment started (n = 22, p = 0.022). Small sample size (n ≈ 30) and many exploratory analyses mean the results are intended to be hypothesis-generating. Improved progression-free and overall survival was associated with having pretreatment peripheral blood TCR clonality below the median.

The clonotype comes from a man aged 65 to 85 with urothelial cancer. Rearrangement joined TRBV9 to TRBJ1-4; the D gene cannot be resolved reliably. The source material was PBMCs, sampled around atezolizumab (anti-PD-L1) treatment. The CDR3 reads CASSVGWAEKLFF. The sequenced DNA is TGTGCCAGCAGCGTAGGGTGGGCCGAAAAACTGTTTTTT.